This T cell receptor (beta chain) was profiled in a study of blood T cell repertoires in COVID-19. This clone was seen a handful of times. Germline V gene lookup returns CDR1 SGHRS and CDR2 YFSETQ. V lost 4 bases to trimming and J lost 2 bases, with 15 bases between them. The CDR3 totals 15 residues. The assay was immunoSEQ multiplex PCR, and TCRdb's table has in-frame clones only and misses some. Found here are about 140,000 clones, approximately 90% of them singletons; the top ten hold roughly 9.6%. Sequenced sample: peripheral blood. The V gene is TRBV5-1, the J gene TRBJ1-2; D not resolved. This TCR derives from a woman over 75 with acute or convalescent COVID-19. For the CDR3, the DNA is TGCGCCAGCAGCGTGGCCCAACAGACGAACTATGGCTACACCTTC. Its translation: CASSVAQQTNYGYTF.